The 27 T cell receptor beta chains below were found in one sample sequenced in a study of radiotherapy plus CTLA-4 blockade in lung cancer (dated by TCRdb to the late 2010s). Library construction relied on the immunoSEQ multiplex PCR assay. Imported from immuneACCESS, the table was reduced by TCRdb to in-frame sequences with V and J called. These copies leave out some clones; in studies compared against another copy, an unresolved V gene accounts for under half, and the cause of the remainder is not known. The sample table contains some 50,000 clones; only one count was recorded for more than 60% of them. The biggest ten clones account for 2.5% to 4% of the sample. Sequencing used peripheral blood, obtained from a patient treated with radiotherapy plus ipilimumab. The receptors were gathered from a human donor with non-small cell lung cancer who had a partial response to radiotherapy plus ipilimumab.

The table lists this clone with a few counts. This chain uses TRBV6-5 with TRBJ1-5, with D tentatively TRBD1 (6 bases). V lost 6 bases, J lost 1 base, and 10 bases lay in between. The CDR3 sequence is 14 residues long. CDR1 MNHEY and CDR2 SVGAGI come from the germline V gene. The CDR3 is CASRHQGSNQPQHF. For the CDR3, the DNA is TGTGCCAGCAGGCATCAGGGGAGCAATCAGCCCCAGCATTTT.

The chain couples TRBV21-1 to TRBJ1-2; the DNA was not used to check the table's D call, TRBD1. TRBV21-1 is a recognized pseudogene. This CDR3 has 14 amino acids. CDR3 amino acids: CASGPGGQGYGYTF. The CDR3 DNA reads TGTGCCAGCGGCCCGGGAGGACAGGGCTATGGCTACACCTTC.

This sequence joins TRBV5-1 and TRBJ2-7; 11 bases map to TRBD1. This CDR3 has 15 residues. The germline V gene encodes CDR1 SGHRS and CDR2 YFSETQ. The junction had 3 bases not matched to a gene; V was cut back by 4 bases and J by 0 bases. CDR3 residues: CASSKDRGHSYEQYF. As DNA, the CDR3 is TGCGCCAGCAGCAAGGACAGGGGGCACTCCTACGAGCAGTACTTC.

The chain has TRBV9 and TRBJ2-5; TRBD2 aligns across 10 bases. The CDR3 runs 15 residues. The junction had 3 bases not matched to a gene; V was cut back by 0 bases and J by 4 bases. Germline CDR1 reads SGDLS; CDR2 reads YYNGEE. Here the CDR3 reads CASSVDSGGVETQYF. The CDR3 coding sequence is TGTGCCAGCAGCGTAGACAGCGGGGGGGTAGAGACCCAGTACTTC.

This chain connects TRBV9 to TRBJ2-2; D is uncertain. The CDR3 covers 15 residues. Germline assignment: CDR1 SGDLS and CDR2 YYNGEE. V dropped 0 bases and J dropped 4 bases, with 10 bases sitting between them. The CDR3 sequence is CASSVETVSTGELFF. The CDR3 coding sequence is TGTGCCAGCAGCGTAGAAACAGTCAGCACCGGGGAGCTGTTTTTT.

This clone has just a few counts. The chain recombines TRBV29-1 with TRBJ2-2; D is possibly TRBD1 (6 bases). This CDR3 has 13 amino acids. CDR1 and CDR2 (germline): SQVTM, ANQGSEA. The V and J ends lost 3 bases and 5 bases respectively, with 10 bases between them. CDR3 amino acids: CSVDRGSTGELFF. The CDR3 DNA is TGCAGCGTTGACAGGGGCAGTACCGGGGAGCTGTTTTTT.

The chain is built from TRBV7-2 and TRBJ2-1; D gene uncertain. The CDR3 covers 12 residues. Per the germline V gene, CDR1 is SGHTA and CDR2 is FQGNSA. Trimming shortened V by 1 base and J by 8 bases, and 6 bases separated the two germline ends. CDR3 sequence: CASSLVGYEQFF. CDR3 DNA sequence: TGTGCCAGCAGCTTAGTCGGGTATGAGCAGTTCTTC.

This sequence joins TRBV4-1 and TRBJ2-5, with 9 bases matching TRBD1. Losses at the gene ends were 5 bases for V and 4 bases for J; bases not matched to a gene: 14. The length of the CDR3 is 17 residues. Germline V gene data show CDR1 as MGHRA and CDR2 as YSYEKL. In DNA, the CDR3 is TGCGCCAGCAGCTACGGAGCCCAGGGACAGGGAATAGAGACCCAGTACTTC. Translation: CASSYGAQGQGIETQYF.

The genes are TRBV13 and TRBJ2-7; possible D gene TRBD2, 6 bases. The germline V gene has CDR1 PRHDT and CDR2 FYEKMQ (reference sequence). The ends were cut back, 5 bases at V and 1 base at J, with 9 bases in the middle. This CDR3 contains 13 residues. CDR3 nucleotide sequence: TGTGCCAGCAGCGCGGGATTTTCCTACGAGCAGTACTTC. Translating it yields CASSAGFSYEQYF.

The V and J genes are TRBV7-6 and TRBJ1-6; D uncertain. CDR3 length: 17 residues. The V end was cut by 0 bases, the J end by 4 bases, with 13 bases between. Per the germline V gene, CDR1 is SGHVS and CDR2 is FNYEAQ. The CDR3 nucleotides are TGTGCCAGCAGCTTAGCGGAAGAGGCTGGGTATAATTCACCCCTCCACTTT. Translating gives CASSLAEEAGYNSPLHF.

The chain joins TRBV12-5 to TRBJ1-6; TRBD1 is a possible D gene (6 bases). The CDR3 has 14 amino acids. V was trimmed by 4 bases and J by 9 bases, leaving 13 bases between them. Per the germline V gene, CDR1 is LGHNT and CDR2 is FRNRAP. CDR3 protein: CASGSGGAPSPLHF. CDR3 in DNA: TGTGCTAGTGGTTCGGGGGGGGCCCCTTCACCCCTCCACTTT.

The rearrangement uses TRBV19 and TRBJ1-2, with 7 bases aligning to TRBD1. Losses at the gene ends were 6 bases for V and 8 bases for J; bases not matched to a gene: 6. Germline-derived CDR1 and CDR2 are LNHDA and SQIVND (reference sequence). The CDR3 has 12 residues. DNA for the CDR3: TGTGCCAGTAGCGATAGGGGGCAGGGCTACACCTTC. Translated, it gives CASSDRGQGYTF.

This clone was counted between two and nine times. The chain is built from TRBV29-1 and TRBJ2-2, with TRBD1 matching over 7 bases. The CDR3 contains 17 residues. With V trimmed by 1 base and J by 4 bases, 12 bases remained unmatched. Germline V gives CDR1 SQVTM, CDR2 ANQGSEA. The CDR3 DNA follows: TGCAGCGTTGAAGCCTTCAACGACAGGGTGGCCACCGGGGAGCTGTTTTTT. It codes for CSVEAFNDRVATGELFF.

The chain employs TRBV9 and TRBJ2-3; 8 nucleotides agree with TRBD1. The J segment lost 9 bases and the V segment lost 2 bases, leaving 8 bases of the junction unmatched. From germline, CDR1 is SGDLS and CDR2 YYNGEE. CDR3 length: 14 residues. The CDR3 DNA reads as TGTGCCAGCAGCGTTGGACAGGGACCTCCAACGCAGTATTTT. It translates to CASSVGQGPPTQYF.

The rearrangement links TRBV9 to TRBJ2-1; the D gene is possibly TRBD2 (5 bases). Germline V lookup: CDR1 SGDLS, CDR2 YYNGEE. The CDR3 is made up of 17 amino acids. Trimming removed 3 bases at V and 7 bases at J, with 23 bases between. CDR3 residues: CASSGTSPGSSPNEQFF. The CDR3 coding sequence is TGTGCCAGCAGCGGGACGTCGCCGGGGTCCAGCCCAAATGAGCAGTTCTTC.

This clone has a single count. The rearrangement links TRBV11-3 to TRBJ1-2; D may be TRBD1 (6 bases). CDR1 SGHNT and CDR2 YENEEA come from the germline V gene. The CDR3 sequence is 16 residues long. V shed 0 bases and J shed 1 base, with 12 bases lying between them. CDR3 loop: CASSLETGIFNYGYTF. The CDR3 nucleotides are TGTGCCAGCAGCTTAGAAACAGGGATCTTTAACTATGGCTACACCTTC.

The chain couples TRBV5-4 to TRBJ2-2; the D gene is possibly TRBD1 (5 bases). Trimming left V 4 bases short and J 3 bases short, with 13 bases between. Germline assignment: CDR1 SGHNT and CDR2 YYREEE (reference sequence). This CDR3 region has 15 residues. CDR3 residues: CASSPSVGHTGELFF. CDR3 nucleotide sequence: TGTGCCAGCAGCCCAAGTGTGGGGCACACCGGGGAGCTGTTTTTT.

This chain joins TRBV4-2 and TRBJ1-1, with D unresolved. Trimming removed 0 bases at V and 5 bases at J, with 13 bases between. The CDR3 is 15 residues long. In germline, CDR1 is LGHNA, CDR2 YNFKEQ. The CDR3 sequence: CASSQDRSGMTEAFF. The CDR3 nucleotides are TGTGCCAGCAGCCAAGACCGTTCAGGTATGACTGAAGCTTTCTTT.

The chain couples TRBV6-6 to TRBJ1-3; a possible D gene is TRBD1 (5 bases). CDR3 length: 14 residues. Germline V CDR1 and CDR2: MNHNY, SVGAGI (reference sequence). V was shortened by 7 bases and J by 1 base, with 11 bases between the two germline ends. The CDR3 nucleotides are TGTGCCAGCATCCCGGGGGGATCTGGAAACACCATATATTTT. Protein product: CASIPGGSGNTIYF.

This clone was observed a few times. This chain uses TRBV18 with TRBJ1-1; TRBD1 is a possible D gene (5 bases). CDR1 KGHSH and CDR2 LQKENI come from the germline V gene. This CDR3 is built from 13 residues. V dropped 6 bases and J dropped 1 base, with 9 bases sitting between them. CDR3 DNA sequence: TGTGCCAGCTCCCCCGGGGGGAACACTGAAGCTTTCTTT. This sequence encodes CASSPGGNTEAFF. Combining the CDR3 with reference TRBV18 and TRBJ1-1 gives the whole variable domain NAGVMQNPRHLVRRRGQEARLRCSPMKGHSHVYWYRQLPEEGLKFMVYLQKENIIDESGMPKERFSAEFPKEGPSILRIQQVVRGDSAAYFCASSPGGNTEAFFGQGTRLTVV.

The genes are TRBV6-1 and TRBJ2-7, with D uncertain. There are 12 residues in the CDR3. Per germline, CDR1 MNHNS and CDR2 SASEGT. The V end lost 8 bases, the J end lost 5 bases, and 13 bases lay between the germline ends. DNA of the CDR3: TGTGCCAGCGCCCCCTATCGCGACGAGCAGTACTTC. This gives the protein CASAPYRDEQYF.

This chain links TRBV5-1 with TRBJ1-6, with 7 bases matching TRBD1. The CDR3 spans 13 residues. The germline V gene has CDR1 SGHRS and CDR2 YFSETQ. J lost 16 bases, V lost 1 base, and 8 bases had no gene match. Written as DNA, the CDR3 is TGCGCCAGCAGCTTGCAAACAGGGGAACGTCTCCACTTT. It codes for CASSLQTGERLHF.

V is TRBV29-1 and J is TRBJ2-3, with 7 bases identical to TRBD1. Trimming took 2 bases from V and 3 from J; bases not matched to a gene: 8. CDR1 is SQVTM and CDR2 is ANQGSEA in the germline V gene. This CDR3 spans 15 amino acids. As DNA, the CDR3 is TGCAGCGTTGAATCTAGGGGGCAGGGTACAGATACGCAGTATTTT. Its protein product is CSVESRGQGTDTQYF.

The CDR3 DNA follows: TGTGCCAGCAGCGCAGAGGGCAGATCTAACTATGGCTACACCTTC. Translating gives CASSAEGRSNYGYTF. The rearrangement joins TRBV7-7 to TRBJ1-2, with D unresolved. This CDR3 is built from 15 residues. The germline V gene has CDR1 SSHAT and CDR2 FNYEAQ (reference sequence). The germline V and J ends were trimmed by 5 bases and 0 bases, with 13 bases remaining between them.

The J gene is TRBJ1-1, the V gene TRBV19; D remains ambiguous. From germline, CDR1 is LNHDA and CDR2 SQIVND (reference sequence). The CDR3 covers 14 residues. The V end lost 3 bases, the J end lost 5 bases, and 13 bases lay between the germline ends. The CDR3 loop reads CASSIVGSGTEAFF. The CDR3 DNA sequence: TGTGCCAGTAGTATCGTCGGGAGTGGAACTGAAGCTTTCTTT. Full variable domain (rest looked up from reference TRBV19 and TRBJ1-1): DGGITQSPKYLFRKEGQNVTLSCEQNLNHDAMYWYRQDPGQGLRLIYYSQIVNDFQKGDIAEGYSVSREKKESFPLTVTSAQKNPTAFYLCASSIVGSGTEAFFGQGTRLTVV.

The V call is TRBV2, the J call TRBJ1-1; 8 bases match TRBD1. There are 13 residues in the CDR3. Germline CDR1 and CDR2: SNHLY and FYNNEI. The junction had 2 bases not matched to a gene; V was cut back by 5 bases and J by 3 bases. The CDR3 nucleotides are TGTGCCAGCAGTCCGGACAGGGACACTGAAGCTTTCTTT. Amino acids: CASSPDRDTEAFF.

This clone was seen only once. The rearrangement joins TRBV6-6 to TRBJ1-1; possible D gene TRBD1, 5 bases. Germline assignment: CDR1 MNHNY and CDR2 SVGAGI (reference sequence). The CDR3 has 14 residues. Trimming pared 4 bases from V and 1 base from J, leaving 10 bases between. CDR3 DNA sequence: TGTGCCAGCAGTTTCGACAGAAGGAACACTGAAGCTTTCTTT. It codes for CASSFDRRNTEAFF.